The 20 T cell receptor beta chains below all came from one sample that was sequenced in a study of T cells expressing NK-cell markers. TCRdb derives one entry per CDR3 protein from the 5' RACE reads, leaving out DNA. The sample table includes about 430,000 distinct CDR3 sequences. The specimen was blood T cells: a sorted CD56 or NKG2C T cell subset, CD4+ or CD8+ T cells, or bulk PBMC T cells (not recorded which). These receptors were obtained from a woman between 45 and 60 years old in good health.

The chain employs TRBV15 and TRBJ2-7; TCRdb outputs TRBD2, but without DNA this stays unchecked. The CDR3 covers 16 residues. The germline CDR1 and CDR2 sequences are LNHNV and YYDKDF (reference sequence). The CDR3 spells CATSREASGRVHEQYF.

The V call is TRBV6-2 or TRBV6-3, the J call TRBJ2-1; TCRdb's D call, TRBD2, is unchecked because there is no DNA. Germline V gene data show CDR1 as MNHEY and CDR2 as SVGEGT. The CDR3 sequence is 13 residues long. CDR3 region: CASREGAGNEQFF.

The CDR3: CSVGGRPNTGELFF. The J gene is TRBJ2-2, the V gene TRBV29-1. This CDR3 contains 14 residues. Germline CDR1 SQVTM, CDR2 ANQGSEA.

The rearrangement links TRBV5-1 to TRBJ2-3; TCRdb designates TRBD2, a call that cannot be tested without DNA. CDR1 is SGHRS, CDR2 YFSETQ, per germline. The CDR3 has 15 residues. CDR3 region: CASRRLAGPTDTQYF.

CDR3 sequence reads: CSVINFGLASSYEQYF. The chain is built from TRBV29-1 and TRBJ2-7; TCRdb selects TRBD2, and the lack of DNA leaves this call unchecked. CDR3 size: 16 residues. Germline assignment: CDR1 SQVTM and CDR2 ANQGSEA.

The chain recombines TRBV7-8 with TRBJ2-1; lacking DNA, the TRBD1 call made by TCRdb goes unchecked. Per germline, CDR1 SGHVS and CDR2 FQNEAQ. The CDR3 covers 15 residues. The CDR3 sequence is CAQIRLGGTYNEQFF.

The genes are TRBV27 and TRBJ2-7. Germline-derived CDR1 and CDR2 are MNHEY and SMNVEV (reference sequence). The CDR3 length is 13 residues. CDR3 sequence reads: CASSFTPSYEQYF.

The J gene is TRBJ2-1, the V gene TRBV7-9; TCRdb's D call of TRBD1 is untestable without DNA. CDR3 size: 15 residues. From germline, CDR1 is SEHNR and CDR2 FQNEAQ (reference sequence). The CDR3 loop reads CASSPRGTGYNEQFF.

The J gene is TRBJ2-1, the V gene TRBV7-8; the TCRdb call, TRBD1, lacks DNA for checking. CDR3 length: 15 residues. Germline values: CDR1 SGHVS, CDR2 FQNEAQ. CDR3 in amino acids: CASSLVGWGGNEQFF.

The CDR3 spells CASSLAGTSAYEQYF. The chain combines TRBV7-2 with TRBJ2-7; TCRdb's assignment of TRBD2 cannot be checked, as there is no DNA. This CDR3 has 15 amino acids. Germline CDR1 is SGHTA and CDR2 is FQGNSA.

This chain links TRBV5-1 with TRBJ2-2; TCRdb selects TRBD2, and the lack of DNA leaves this call unchecked. Germline-derived CDR1 and CDR2 are SGHRS and YFSETQ. The CDR3 length is 19 residues. CDR3 in amino acids: CASSLPGGGGASYSGELFF.

The J gene is TRBJ2-1, the V gene TRBV5-1; checking the TCRdb D call of TRBD2 is not possible without DNA. Per the germline V gene, CDR1 is SGHRS and CDR2 is YFSETQ. The CDR3 extends over 13 amino acids. The CDR3 sequence is CASSFSGGYEQFF.

The chain combines TRBV4-1 with TRBJ2-1; the TCRdb D gene call, TRBD1, has no DNA to confirm it. CDR3 length: 16 residues. Germline CDR1 reads MGHRA; CDR2 reads YSYEKL. CDR3: CASSQTRGRGYNEQFF.

The V gene is TRBV12-3 or TRBV12-4, the J gene TRBJ2-1; absent DNA, TCRdb's TRBD2 call cannot be checked. The CDR3 covers 18 residues. This chain's CDR3 is CASSFGTSGRALRDEQFF.

This chain joins TRBV7-8 and TRBJ2-5; with no DNA, the TCRdb D assignment of TRBD1 cannot be verified. Per the germline V gene, CDR1 is SGHVS and CDR2 is FQNEAQ. The CDR3 totals 16 residues. CDR3 sequence reads: CASSMVDRGLLGTQYF.

The rearrangement links TRBV10-1 to TRBJ2-1; TCRdb reports TRBD2, a call that lacks DNA to check it against. Looked up from germline, CDR1 is WNHNN and CDR2 is SYGVQD (reference sequence). CDR3 length equals 15 residues. CDR3 sequence reads: CASSRTSGTYNEQFF.

This rearrangement joins TRBV5-1 to TRBJ1-1; TCRdb's D call of TRBD1 is untestable without DNA. The germline CDR1 and CDR2 sequences are SGHRS and YFSETQ. The CDR3 covers 13 residues. The chain's CDR3 is CASSSRGPSEAFF.

The chain combines TRBV10-1 with TRBJ2-7; TCRdb designates TRBD2, a call that cannot be tested without DNA. From germline, CDR1 is WNHNN and CDR2 SYGVQD (reference sequence). The CDR3 has 14 residues. The CDR3 protein is CASSEGPLTGEQYF.

The chain combines TRBV5-1 with TRBJ2-2; TCRdb names TRBD2, which stays unverified in the absence of DNA. CDR3 length: 15 residues. Germline V gives CDR1 SGHRS, CDR2 YFSETQ. CDR3 residues: CASSLAGEATGELFF. Full variable domain (rest looked up from reference TRBV5-1 and TRBJ2-2): KAGVTQTPRYLIKTRGQQVTLSCSPISGHRSVSWYQQTPGQGLQFLFEYFSETQRNKGNFPGRFSGRQFSNSRSEMNVSTLELGDSALYLCASSLAGEATGELFFGEGSRLTVL.

The chain joins TRBV5-1 to TRBJ2-1; absent DNA, TCRdb's TRBD2 call cannot be checked. This CDR3 is 15 amino acids long. Germline CDR1 is SGHRS and CDR2 is YFSETQ. CDR3 loop: CASSLAPGRVNEQFF. The variable domain in full, with the rest retrieved from reference TRBV5-1 and TRBJ2-1, is KAGVTQTPRYLIKTRGQQVTLSCSPISGHRSVSWYQQTPGQGLQFLFEYFSETQRNKGNFPGRFSGRQFSNSRSEMNVSTLELGDSALYLCASSLAPGRVNEQFFGPGTRLTVL.